This entry lists 26 T cell receptor beta chains sequenced from one sample in a study of shared clonotypes between healthy human individuals. Method: immunoSEQ multiplex PCR; TCRdb's copy keeps in-frame clones and lacks some. Here the sample spans roughly 1,800,000 clones, roughly 95% being singletons. Naive CD8 cells, CD45RO-negative and positively selected for CCR7, excluded terminally differentiated effector memory CD45RA+ cells. The sample was naive CD8+ T cells sorted from blood. Source of these receptors: a young man in good health.

Concerning this clone itself: Other DNA sequences in this specimen translate into the identical CDR3. This sequence joins TRBV27 and TRBJ2-1; 11 bases fit TRBD2. Germline CDR1 is MNHEY and CDR2 is SMNVEV (reference sequence). This CDR3 comprises 14 residues. The ends lost 2 bases at V and 7 bases at J; junction bases unmatched: 1. This CDR3 is CASSLGLAGNEQFF. DNA for the CDR3: TGTGCCAGCAGTTTAGGACTAGCGGGTAATGAGCAGTTCTTC.

The V call is TRBV11-2, the J call TRBJ2-5; D is unclear. V lost 3 bases and J 2 bases, leaving 19 bases between the germline ends. CDR3 size: 17 residues. From germline, CDR1 is SGHAT and CDR2 FQNNGV. CDR3 coding DNA: TGTGCCAGCAGCTTGTCCCCTGATGTTGGAAAACAAGAGACCCAGTACTTC. This gives the protein CASSLSPDVGKQETQYF.

This sequence joins TRBV19 and TRBJ2-2, with 7 bases lining up with TRBD1. The CDR3 has 15 residues. V dropped 3 bases and J dropped 4; count of bases not matched to a gene: 5. Germline CDR1 is LNHDA and CDR2 is SQIVND (reference sequence). CDR3 in DNA: TGTGCCAGTAGTATGGTGGGACAGACCACCGGGGAGCTGTTTTTT. Translated, it gives CASSMVGQTTGELFF.

This clone has a single count. This same CDR3 is encoded by further DNA sequences in the sample. The V and J genes are TRBV4-3 and TRBJ2-7; TRBD1 matches 11 bases. Germline CDR1 reads LGHNA; CDR2 reads YSLEER. The CDR3 sequence is 14 residues long. V lost 4 bases to trimming and J lost 4 bases; unmatched junction nucleotides: 3. The CDR3 coding sequence is TGCGCCAGCAGCCTTGGACAGGGGGCGTACGAGCAGTACTTC. Residues: CASSLGQGAYEQYF.

The J gene is TRBJ2-1, the V gene TRBV9; no reliable D call. Germline V lookup: CDR1 SGDLS, CDR2 YYNGEE. Trimming took 0 bases from V and 4 from J, leaving 5 bases between them. The CDR3 is 13 residues long. The CDR3 region has the DNA TGTGCCAGCAGCGTAGACGTTTACAATGAGCAGTTCTTC. Its protein product is CASSVDVYNEQFF.

The CDR3 region is CASNIAGGMGYEQYF. CDR3 DNA sequence: TGTGCCAGCAATATAGCGGGAGGGATGGGGTACGAGCAGTACTTC. The chain recombines TRBV6-1 with TRBJ2-7, with 11 positions matching TRBD2. The CDR3 is made up of 15 amino acids. After removal of 7 bases from V and 4 bases from J, the junction contained 9 bases not matched to a gene. CDR1 and CDR2 (germline): MNHNS, SASEGT.

The chain combines TRBV2 with TRBJ2-7; 9 bases agree with TRBD1. V was clipped by 4 bases and J by 1 base; unmatched bases: 8. This CDR3 is built from 16 residues. Germline V gene lookup returns CDR1 SNHLY and CDR2 FYNNEI. The chain's CDR3 is CASSGALDRGSYEQYF. In nucleotides, the CDR3 is TGTGCCAGCAGTGGGGCTTTGGACAGGGGATCCTACGAGCAGTACTTC.

The gene calls are TRBV7-6 and TRBJ2-1, with TRBD2 identical over 8 bases. CDR1 is SGHVS, CDR2 FNYEAQ, per germline. V trimming: 5 bases; J trimming: 5 bases; junction bases outside the gene matches: 8. There are 15 residues in the CDR3. The CDR3 sequence: CASSPGLAGHNEQFF. As DNA, the CDR3 is TGTGCCAGCAGCCCGGGCCTAGCGGGCCACAATGAGCAGTTCTTC. The complete variable domain, with remaining parts taken from reference TRBV7-6 and TRBJ2-1, reads GAGVSQSPRYKVTKRGQDVALRCDPISGHVSLYWYRQALGQGPEFLTYFNYEAQQDKSGLPNDRFSAERPEGSISTLTIQRTEQRDSAMYRCASSPGLAGHNEQFFGPGTRLTVL.

The chain recombines TRBV11-2 with TRBJ1-1; D might be TRBD1 (5 bases). Trimming took off 5 bases at V and 5 bases at J, with 18 bases between the two ends. This CDR3 has 15 amino acids. Germline lookup yields CDR1 SGHAT and CDR2 FQNNGV. DNA for the CDR3: TGTGCCAGCAGCCCATGGGGCGCAGGGCCAACTGAAGCTTTCTTT. It codes for CASSPWGAGPTEAFF.

V and J are TRBV28 and TRBJ1-6; 10 bases align to TRBD1. Germline loops: CDR1 MDHEN, CDR2 SYDVKM. The ends lost 0 bases at V and 10 bases at J; junction bases unmatched: 6. The CDR3 consists of 16 residues. The CDR3 spells CASSLWTGQGNSPLHF. DNA of the CDR3: TGTGCCAGCAGTTTATGGACGGGACAGGGGAACTCACCCCTCCACTTT.

The chain's CDR3 is CASSLAARGPENTEAFF. The CDR3 nucleotides are TGCGCCAGCAGCTTGGCCGCTAGGGGGCCAGAGAACACTGAAGCTTTCTTT. V and J are TRBV5-1 and TRBJ1-1, with 7 bases lining up with TRBD1. This CDR3 comprises 17 residues. Trimming took 0 bases from V and 1 from J; bases not matched to a gene: 9. The V gene's germline CDR1 is SGHRS and CDR2 YFSETQ.

This rearrangement joins TRBV11-2 to TRBJ2-1; D remains unclear. Trimming cost V 4 bases and J 7 bases, with 2 bases left between them. The CDR3 has 10 amino acids. Germline V CDR1 and CDR2: SGHAT, FQNNGV. CDR3 amino acids: CASSWNEQFF. The CDR3 region has the DNA TGTGCCAGCAGCTGGAATGAGCAGTTCTTC. Filled out from reference TRBV11-2 and TRBJ2-1, the complete variable domain reads EAGVAQSPRYKIIEKRQSVAFWCNPISGHATLYWYQQILGQGPKLLIQFQNNGVVDDSQLPKDRFSAERLKGVDSTLKIQPAKLEDSAVYLCASSWNEQFFGPGTRLTVL.

V gene TRBV10-3 combines with J gene TRBJ1-4, with a possible D match to TRBD1 (6 bases). Germline V gene sequence: CDR1 ENHRY, CDR2 SYGVKD. This CDR3 region has 17 residues. With 0 bases removed from V and 3 bases from J, the gap between germline ends came to 14 bases. CDR3 residues: CAISESAQGLANEKLFF. The CDR3, as DNA: TGTGCCATCAGTGAGTCGGCACAGGGTTTAGCTAATGAAAAACTGTTTTTT.

This chain joins TRBV11-2 and TRBJ2-7, with TRBD2 as a possible D gene (6 bases). V was shortened by 7 bases and J by 3 bases, with 25 bases between the two germline ends. From germline, CDR1 is SGHAT and CDR2 FQNNGV. This CDR3 comprises 17 residues. The CDR3 DNA reads as TGTGCCAGCAACCTCCTTAGGGTGGGGTTTAGCGGCTACGAGCAGTACTTC. Its protein product is CASNLLRVGFSGYEQYF.

Of note for this clone: This may be a read error: a much more frequent sequence differs by one nucleotide. This sequence joins TRBV5-6 and TRBJ2-2; no clear D. Germline CDR1 and CDR2: SGHDT and YYEEEE. Trimming cost V 3 bases and J 3 bases, with 0 bases left between them. The CDR3 is made up of 11 amino acids. CDR3 region: CASSYTGELFF. The CDR3 coding sequence is TGTGCCAGCAGCTACACCGGGGAGCTGTTTTTT. Drawing the rest from reference TRBV5-6 and TRBJ2-2, the complete variable domain is DAGVTQSPTHLIKTRGQQVTLRCSPKSGHDTVSWYQQALGQGPQFIFQYYEEEERQRGNFPDRFSGHQFPNYSSELNVNALLLGDSALYLCASSYTGELFFGEGSRLTVL.

This sequence joins TRBV6-1 and TRBJ2-3; the D is unclear. V lost 3 bases and J 3 bases, leaving 7 bases between the germline ends. CDR1 and CDR2 (germline): MNHNS, SASEGT. The CDR3 has 13 residues. The CDR3 spells CASSEENTDTQYF. CDR3 coding DNA: TGTGCCAGCAGTGAGGAGAATACAGATACGCAGTATTTT.

This chain uses TRBV7-2 with TRBJ2-7; D gene unclear. Germline lookup yields CDR1 SGHTA and CDR2 FQGNSA. V lost 0 bases to trimming and J lost 1 base, with 13 bases between them. This CDR3 is 16 amino acids long. The CDR3 region has the DNA TGTGCCAGCAGCTTAGCGATCTGGTCTCTTTCCTACGAGCAGTACTTC. It translates to CASSLAIWSLSYEQYF. Looking up the rest from reference TRBV7-2 and TRBJ2-7 gives the full variable domain: GAGVSQSPSNKVTEKGKDVELRCDPISGHTALYWYRQSLGQGLEFLIYFQGNSAPDKSGLPSDRFSAERTGGSVSTLTIQRTQQEDSAVYLCASSLAIWSLSYEQYFGPGTRLTVT.

Regarding this clone: Other DNA variants within this sample encode the same CDR3. This chain links TRBV5-1 with TRBJ2-1; TRBD2 matches at 7 bases. Germline V gene lookup returns CDR1 SGHRS and CDR2 YFSETQ. The CDR3 extends over 14 amino acids. Germline trimming cut 2 bases from V and 6 bases from J; bases unmatched to any gene: 5. In DNA, the CDR3 is TGCGCCAGCAGCTTAGGCTTAGCGGGCAATGAGCAGTTCTTC. Translation gives CASSLGLAGNEQFF.

The V call is TRBV27, the J call TRBJ2-5; 7 bases map to TRBD1. The V gene's germline CDR1 is MNHEY and CDR2 SMNVEV (reference sequence). The CDR3 consists of 13 residues. The V segment lost 3 bases and the J segment 7 bases; nucleotides outside the gene matches: 5. The CDR3 region has the DNA TGTGCCAGCAGTTTGGGGGCAGGGGGGACCCAGTACTTC. Its translation is CASSLGAGGTQYF.

This sequence joins TRBV6-5 and TRBJ2-7, with 7 bases fitting TRBD2. The germline gives CDR1 MNHEY, CDR2 SVGAGI. This CDR3 region has 12 residues. After removal of 10 bases from V and 5 bases from J, the junction contained 8 bases not matched to a gene. The CDR3 DNA reads TGTGCCACCAAGACTAGCCCCCACGAGCAGTACTTC. This codes for CATKTSPHEQYF.

The chain employs TRBV6-5 and TRBJ1-4, with D perhaps TRBD1 (6 bases). Germline V gene sequence: CDR1 MNHEY, CDR2 SVGAGI. The CDR3 length is 15 residues. V shed 5 bases and J shed 3 bases, with 13 bases lying between them. This CDR3 reads CASSPRQVSNEKLFF. Written as DNA, the CDR3 is TGTGCCAGCAGTCCCCGACAGGTGTCTAATGAAAAACTGTTTTTT.

Only one count was recorded for this clone. The J gene is TRBJ1-4, the V gene TRBV6-9; D not certain. CDR3 length: 14 amino acids. The germline V and J ends were trimmed by 6 bases and 8 bases, with 16 bases remaining between them. Germline V lookup: CDR1 MNHGY, CDR2 SVAAGI. The CDR3 protein is CASSPPGVQEKLFF. The CDR3 DNA reads as TGTGCCAGCAGCCCACCAGGTGTGCAAGAAAAACTGTTTTTT.

The chain couples TRBV4-1 to TRBJ2-5, with a weak D call TRBD2 (6 bases). The CDR3 is made up of 16 amino acids. Trimming cost V 0 bases and J 4 bases, with 15 bases left between them. Germline V gene sequence: CDR1 MGHRA, CDR2 YSYEKL. CDR3 sequence (DNA): TGCGCCAGCAGCCAAGACTCGGCGGGACCCCCAGAGACCCAGTACTTC. Translation gives CASSQDSAGPPETQYF.

The V call is TRBV5-6, the J call TRBJ2-5, with a weak D call TRBD1 (5 bases). With the DNA end fitting TRBJ2-7 better, the J assignment may be wrong. Germline V lookup: CDR1 SGHDT, CDR2 YYEEEE. The CDR3 sequence is 16 residues long. CDR3 DNA: TGTGCCAGCAGCGGGCCCGGACAAGTCTTAACCTACGAGCAGTACTTC. Its protein is CASSGPGQVLTYEQYF.

A note on this clone: The sample holds other DNA sequences that translate to the same CDR3. The CDR3 DNA is TGCGCCAGCAGCTTATCGGGACCCCACAATGAGCAGTTCTTC. It codes for CASSLSGPHNEQFF. The chain joins TRBV5-1 to TRBJ2-1, with D tentatively TRBD1 or TRBD2 (5 bases each). Looked up from germline, CDR1 is SGHRS and CDR2 is YFSETQ. Trimming removed 2 bases from V and 5 bases from J, with 11 bases in between. CDR3 length: 14 residues.

The chain uses TRBV5-1 and TRBJ1-1; 9 nucleotides line up with TRBD1. Unmatched junction bases numbered 9, after V lost 4 bases and J lost 2 bases. Germline CDR1 SGHRS, CDR2 YFSETQ. This CDR3 has 16 amino acids. The DNA for the CDR3 is TGCGCCAGCAGCGCGCCCCGGGACAGGGTTAACACTGAAGCTTTCTTT. Protein product: CASSAPRDRVNTEAFF.